The 23 T cell receptor beta chains given below trace back to one sample, sequenced in a study of PD-1 blockade in classical Hodgkin lymphoma. All patients experienced relapse after autologous stem cell transplantation, and brentuximab vedotin exposure was variable. TCRdb keeps only in-frame clones here, not all; method: immunoSEQ multiplex PCR. This table has nearly 60,000 clones, approximately 90% appearing once. Here the sequenced sample was peripheral blood mononuclear cells (PBMCs), taken before the second cycle of nivolumab. The receptors derive from a human donor with classical Hodgkin lymphoma.

The rearrangement joins TRBV7-7 to TRBJ2-3; 9 positions agree with TRBD2. Unmatched junction bases numbered 4, after V lost 1 base and J lost 2 bases. This CDR3 is built from 16 residues. Germline V lookup: CDR1 SSHAT, CDR2 FNYEAQ (reference sequence). The CDR3 bases are TGTGCCAGCAGCTTAGATGGGACTAGCAACACAGATACGCAGTATTTT. Its protein product is CASSLDGTSNTDTQYF.

The chain combines TRBV7-8 with TRBJ2-3, with 7 bases matching TRBD2. Germline CDR1 is SGHVS and CDR2 is FQNEAQ. CDR3 size: 15 residues. Trimming at V came to 2 bases and at J to 4 bases, leaving 6 bases not matched to a gene. CDR3 region: CASSLNAGAPDTQYF. The CDR3 nucleotides read TGTGCCAGCAGCTTAAACGCGGGAGCCCCAGATACGCAGTATTTT.

The genes are TRBV19 and TRBJ1-4; no reliable D call. The CDR3 runs 16 residues. Trimming cost V 2 bases and J 0 bases, with 10 bases left between them. Germline V gene data show CDR1 as LNHDA and CDR2 as SQIVND (reference sequence). The CDR3 coding sequence is TGTGCCAGTAGTATATTTGTCCATACAACTAATGAAAAACTGTTTTTT. Translating it yields CASSIFVHTTNEKLFF.

The rearrangement links TRBV28 to TRBJ2-3; D is uncertain. Germline values: CDR1 MDHEN, CDR2 SYDVKM. V shed 2 bases and J shed 3 bases, with 6 bases lying between them. The CDR3 totals 13 residues. CDR3 sequence: CASSLSGTDTQYF. The CDR3 nucleotides read TGTGCCAGCAGTTTAAGTGGGACAGATACGCAGTATTTT. Combining the CDR3 with reference TRBV28 and TRBJ2-3 gives the whole variable domain DVKVTQSSRYLVKRTGEKVFLECVQDMDHENMFWYRQDPGLGLRLIYFSYDVKMKEKGDIPEGYSVSREKKERFSLILESASTNQTSMYLCASSLSGTDTQYFGPGTRLTVL.

The chain carries TRBV6-5 and TRBJ2-1; 11 positions agree with TRBD2. The CDR3 is 15 amino acids. The V gene's germline CDR1 is MNHEY and CDR2 SVGAGI. V lost 2 bases to trimming and J lost 6 bases; unmatched junction nucleotides: 3. The CDR3 loop is CASSYNLAGGNEQFF. The CDR3 DNA sequence: TGTGCCAGCAGTTACAATCTAGCGGGAGGCAATGAGCAGTTCTTC.

This rearrangement joins TRBV28 to TRBJ1-1, with D uncertain. The V and J ends lost 2 bases and 3 bases respectively, with 13 bases between them. Germline V gives CDR1 MDHEN, CDR2 SYDVKM. The CDR3 loop spans 15 amino acids. In DNA, the CDR3 is TGTGCCAGCAGTTTACCCCCATCAGGAGACACTGAAGCTTTCTTT. Its protein product is CASSLPPSGDTEAFF.

The chain joins TRBV11-2 to TRBJ2-1; 7 bases fit TRBD1. Germline CDR1 reads SGHAT; CDR2 reads FQNNGV. The length of the CDR3 is 19 residues. The ends lost 4 bases at V and 2 bases at J; junction bases unmatched: 17. The CDR3 nucleotides are TGTGCCAGCAGCTCCTCGAAGACAGGGCTGATCGGCCCCTACAATGAGCAGTTCTTC. This gives the protein CASSSSKTGLIGPYNEQFF.

The CDR3 region is CASSPPGLAALRSYNEQFF. As DNA, the CDR3 is TGTGCCAGCAGTCCTCCGGGACTAGCGGCCCTACGCTCCTACAATGAGCAGTTCTTC. The rearrangement joins TRBV28 to TRBJ2-1; TRBD2 matches at 11 bases. V shed 5 bases, J shed 0 bases, and the junction held 12 bases outside the gene matches. CDR1 and CDR2 from the germline V gene are MDHEN and SYDVKM. CDR3 size: 19 residues.

V is TRBV5-1 and J is TRBJ2-5; 8 bases are a match to TRBD2. The germline V gene encodes CDR1 SGHRS and CDR2 YFSETQ. CDR3 length equals 15 residues. With V trimmed by 3 bases and J by 0 bases, 4 bases remained unmatched. This CDR3 reads CASSSLAGDQETQYF. CDR3 in DNA: TGCGCCAGCAGCTCCCTAGCGGGTGACCAAGAGACCCAGTACTTC. The entire variable domain, with the rest obtained from reference TRBV5-1 and TRBJ2-5, is as follows: KAGVTQTPRYLIKTRGQQVTLSCSPISGHRSVSWYQQTPGQGLQFLFEYFSETQRNKGNFPGRFSGRQFSNSRSEMNVSTLELGDSALYLCASSSLAGDQETQYFGPGTRLLVL.

The chain combines TRBV6-6 with TRBJ1-5; D uncertain. This CDR3 contains 16 residues. V shed 2 bases and J shed 8 bases, with 19 bases lying between them. Germline CDR1 reads MNHNY; CDR2 reads SVGAGI (reference sequence). The CDR3 nucleotides read TGTGCCAGCAGTTACGTCGTCAGTCTCTCCCTCGAGCCCCAGCATTTT. It yields the protein CASSYVVSLSLEPQHF.

This rearrangement joins TRBV5-5 to TRBJ2-7, with a possible D match to TRBD2 (6 bases). With 0 bases removed from V and 0 bases from J, the gap between germline ends came to 10 bases. The CDR3 extends over 15 amino acids. Germline values: CDR1 SGHKS, CDR2 YYEKEE (reference sequence). CDR3 residues: CASSLDGTGSYEQYF. The CDR3 nucleotides read TGTGCCAGCAGCTTGGATGGGACTGGCTCCTACGAGCAGTACTTC.

V gene TRBV6-4 combines with J gene TRBJ2-7; a weak D match, TRBD2 (6 bases). From germline, CDR1 is MRHNA and CDR2 SNTAGT. The CDR3 consists of 12 residues. The V end was cut by 2 bases, the J end by 6 bases, with 8 bases between. The DNA of the CDR3 is TGTGCCAGCAGTGACGGAGGGCGCGAGCAGTACTTC. Its protein is CASSDGGREQYF.

A word on this clone: One junction end does not reproduce the germline sequence, and a read error may be involved. V is TRBV7-9 and J is TRBJ2-4, with a tentative D call TRBD2 (5 bases). This CDR3 spans 16 amino acids. Germline V gene lookup returns CDR1 SEHNR and CDR2 FQNEAQ (reference sequence). CDR3 residues: CASSSSAETGIIMLLF. The CDR3 DNA reads as TGTGCCAGCAGTTCCTCGGCGGAAACCGGGATTATTATGCTTCTTTTC. Combining the CDR3 with reference TRBV7-9 and TRBJ2-4 gives the whole variable domain DTGVSQNPRHKITKRGQNVTFRCDPISEHNRLYWYRQTLGQGPEFLTYFQNEAQLEKSRLLSDRFSAERPKGSFSTLEIQRTEQGDSAMYLCASSSSAETGIIMLLFGAGTRLSVL.

This rearrangement joins TRBV11-2 to TRBJ2-4, with unresolved D. V was cut by 5 bases and J by 9 bases, with 14 bases left in between. The CDR3 loop spans 13 amino acids. The V gene's germline CDR1 is SGHAT and CDR2 FQNNGV. The CDR3 spells CASSLGPHPIQYF. CDR3 bases: TGTGCCAGCAGCCTTGGGCCGCACCCCATTCAGTACTTC. The entire variable domain, with the rest obtained from reference TRBV11-2 and TRBJ2-4, is as follows: EAGVAQSPRYKIIEKRQSVAFWCNPISGHATLYWYQQILGQGPKLLIQFQNNGVVDDSQLPKDRFSAERLKGVDSTLKIQPAKLEDSAVYLCASSLGPHPIQYFGAGTRLSVL.

This chain connects TRBV7-6 to TRBJ2-7, with 11 bases matching TRBD2. Losses at the gene ends were 4 bases for V and 3 bases for J; bases not matched to a gene: 11. Germline CDR1 and CDR2: SGHVS and FNYEAQ. CDR3 length: 17 residues. The DNA for the CDR3 is TGTGCCAGCAGCTCCGGGACTAGCGGAATCGTAGGCTACGAGCAGTACTTC. Translation gives CASSSGTSGIVGYEQYF.

The rearrangement uses TRBV23-1 and TRBJ1-1; D is perhaps TRBD1 (5 bases). TRBV23-1 is assigned to the ORF class and has an uncertain function. This CDR3 contains 17 residues. The V gene lost 3 bases and the J gene lost 5 bases, with 22 bases spanning the gap. The CDR3 sequence: CASSHEMGDAVGTEAFF. The CDR3 nucleotides read TGCGCCAGCAGTCATGAAATGGGGGACGCCGTGGGTACTGAAGCTTTCTTT.

The chain links TRBV4-3 to TRBJ2-7; D is perhaps TRBD1 (5 bases). Deletions cut 4 bases from V and 2 bases from J, with 18 bases between. The V gene's germline CDR1 is LGHNA and CDR2 YSLEER. This CDR3 is built from 16 residues. CDR3 sequence reads: CASSREALGATYEQYF. In nucleotides, the CDR3 is TGCGCCAGCAGCCGAGAGGCATTAGGGGCTACCTACGAGCAGTACTTC.

This chain joins TRBV5-6 and TRBJ2-3; tentatively, D is TRBD2 (7 bases). Per the germline V gene, CDR1 is SGHDT and CDR2 is YYEEEE. V was pared by 5 bases and J by 4 bases, with 14 bases between. This CDR3 comprises 14 residues. The CDR3 DNA sequence: TGTGCCAGCAGTACCTTGGGGGGGCCAGATACGCAGTATTTT. Translating it yields CASSTLGGPDTQYF.

This chain joins TRBV27 and TRBJ2-6; 11 nucleotides line up with TRBD2. CDR1 is MNHEY and CDR2 is SMNVEV in the germline V gene (reference sequence). The CDR3 extends over 18 amino acids. V shed 5 bases and J 2 bases; nucleotides not matched to a gene: 8. This CDR3 reads CASSPRTSGYPGANVLTF. CDR3 coding DNA: TGTGCCAGCAGTCCGAGGACTAGCGGGTACCCTGGGGCCAACGTCCTGACTTTC. Looking up the rest from reference TRBV27 and TRBJ2-6 gives the full variable domain: EAQVTQNPRYLITVTGKKLTVTCSQNMNHEYMSWYRQDPGLGLRQIYYSMNVEVTDKGDVPEGYKVSRKEKRNFPLILESPSPNQTSLYFCASSPRTSGYPGANVLTFGAGSRLTVL.

The chain links TRBV28 to TRBJ1-5; TRBD1 might be the D (5 bases). Germline V lookup: CDR1 MDHEN, CDR2 SYDVKM. Between the trimmed V and J ends, which lost 3 bases and 7 bases, there was a span of 13 bases. The CDR3 has 14 amino acids. CDR3 nucleotides: TGTGCCAGCAGTTTGGGCAGGGTTGGACAGCCCCAGCATTTT. Amino acids: CASSLGRVGQPQHF.

The chain has TRBV9 and TRBJ2-3; D gene ambiguous. The CDR3 has 15 amino acids. V lost 0 bases, J lost 1 base, and 9 bases lay in between. Germline V gives CDR1 SGDLS, CDR2 YYNGEE. The CDR3 nucleotides are TGTGCCAGCAGCGTAGGGGAAACCGGCACAGATACGCAGTATTTT. The encoded protein is CASSVGETGTDTQYF.

The V gene is TRBV6-5, the J gene TRBJ2-3; possible D gene TRBD1, 5 bases. CDR3 size: 15 residues. Germline CDR1 and CDR2: MNHEY and SVGAGI. Trimming stripped 6 bases from V and 2 bases from J, with 15 bases between. CDR3 loop: CASSPIVGDTDTQYF. The CDR3 nucleotides are TGTGCCAGCAGCCCAATAGTAGGGGACACAGATACGCAGTATTTT.

The chain uses TRBV11-2 and TRBJ2-1; D remains ambiguous. With 0 bases removed from V and 9 bases from J, the gap between germline ends came to 9 bases. From germline, CDR1 is SGHAT and CDR2 FQNNGV. There are 13 residues in the CDR3. The CDR3 loop reads CASSLDYPGEQFF. The CDR3 DNA is TGTGCCAGCAGCTTAGATTATCCCGGTGAGCAGTTCTTC.